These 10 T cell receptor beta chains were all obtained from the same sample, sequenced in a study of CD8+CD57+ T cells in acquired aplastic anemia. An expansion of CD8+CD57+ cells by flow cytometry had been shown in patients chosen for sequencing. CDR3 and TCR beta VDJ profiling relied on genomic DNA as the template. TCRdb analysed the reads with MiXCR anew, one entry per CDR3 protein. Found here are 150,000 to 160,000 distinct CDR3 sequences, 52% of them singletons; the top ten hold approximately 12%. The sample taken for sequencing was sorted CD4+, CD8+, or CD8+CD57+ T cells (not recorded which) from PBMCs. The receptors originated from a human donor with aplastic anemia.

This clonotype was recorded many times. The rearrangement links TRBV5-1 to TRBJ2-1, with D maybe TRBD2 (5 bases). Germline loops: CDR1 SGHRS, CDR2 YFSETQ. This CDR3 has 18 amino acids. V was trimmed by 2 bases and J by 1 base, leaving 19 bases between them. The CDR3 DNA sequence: TGCGCCAGCAGCTTCTCGAGGGCAGGTTATGGTTCCTACAATGAGCAGTTCTTC. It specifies CASSFSRAGYGSYNEQFF.

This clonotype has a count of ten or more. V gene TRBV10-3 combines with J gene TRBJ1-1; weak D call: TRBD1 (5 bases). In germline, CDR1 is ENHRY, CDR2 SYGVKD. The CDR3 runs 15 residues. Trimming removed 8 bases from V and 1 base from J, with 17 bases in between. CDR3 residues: CAIWDPLTGNTEAFF. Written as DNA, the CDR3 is TGTGCCATCTGGGACCCCTTAACGGGGAACACTGAAGCTTTCTTT.

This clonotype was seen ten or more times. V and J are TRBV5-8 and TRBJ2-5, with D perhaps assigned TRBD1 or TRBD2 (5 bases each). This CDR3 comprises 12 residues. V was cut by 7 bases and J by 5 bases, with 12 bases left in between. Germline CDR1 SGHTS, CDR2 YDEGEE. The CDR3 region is CASHAWGETQYF. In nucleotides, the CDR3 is TGTGCCAGCCATGCTTGGGGGGAGACCCAGTACTTC.

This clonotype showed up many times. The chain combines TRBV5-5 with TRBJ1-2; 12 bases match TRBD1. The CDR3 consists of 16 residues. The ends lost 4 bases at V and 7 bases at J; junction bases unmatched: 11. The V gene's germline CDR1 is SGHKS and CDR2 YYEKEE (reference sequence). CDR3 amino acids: CASSERMGQGARGYTF. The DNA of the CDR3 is TGTGCCAGCAGCGAGCGAATGGGACAGGGGGCCCGTGGCTACACCTTC.

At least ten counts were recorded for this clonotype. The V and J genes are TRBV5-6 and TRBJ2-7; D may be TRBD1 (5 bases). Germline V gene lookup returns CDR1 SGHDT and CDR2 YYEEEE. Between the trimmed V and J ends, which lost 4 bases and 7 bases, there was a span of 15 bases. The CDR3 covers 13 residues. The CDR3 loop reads CASSPWTYKEQYF. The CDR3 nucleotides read TGTGCCAGCAGCCCCTGGACATATAAGGAGCAGTACTTC.

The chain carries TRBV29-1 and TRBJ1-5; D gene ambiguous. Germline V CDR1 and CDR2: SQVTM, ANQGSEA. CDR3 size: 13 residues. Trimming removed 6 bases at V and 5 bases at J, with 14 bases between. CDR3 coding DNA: TGCAGCGTCGTGGGCAGTCCCTATCAGCCCCAGCATTTT. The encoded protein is CSVVGSPYQPQHF.

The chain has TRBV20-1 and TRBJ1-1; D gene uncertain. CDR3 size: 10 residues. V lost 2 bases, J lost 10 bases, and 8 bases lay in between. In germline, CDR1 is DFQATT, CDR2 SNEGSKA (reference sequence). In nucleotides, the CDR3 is TGCAGTGCTAGAAACATGACAGCTTTCTTT. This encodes CSARNMTAFF.

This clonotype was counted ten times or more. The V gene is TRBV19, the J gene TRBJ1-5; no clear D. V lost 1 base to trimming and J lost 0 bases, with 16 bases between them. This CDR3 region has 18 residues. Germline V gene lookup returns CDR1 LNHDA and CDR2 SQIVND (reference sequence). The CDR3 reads CASSIGRAGYHSNQPQHF. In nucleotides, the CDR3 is TGTGCCAGTAGTATAGGTCGCGCAGGCTACCATAGCAATCAGCCCCAGCATTTT.

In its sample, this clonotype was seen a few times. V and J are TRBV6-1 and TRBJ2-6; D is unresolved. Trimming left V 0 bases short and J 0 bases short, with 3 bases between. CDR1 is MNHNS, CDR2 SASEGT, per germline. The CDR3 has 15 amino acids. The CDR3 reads CASSEASSGANVLTF. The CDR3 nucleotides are TGTGCCAGCAGTGAAGCTAGCTCTGGGGCCAACGTCCTGACTTTC.

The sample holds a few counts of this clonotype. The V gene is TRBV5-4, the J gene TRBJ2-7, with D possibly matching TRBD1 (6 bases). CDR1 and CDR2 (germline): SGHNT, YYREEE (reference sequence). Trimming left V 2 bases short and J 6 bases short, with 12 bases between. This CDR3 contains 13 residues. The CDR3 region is CASSLSWGREQYF. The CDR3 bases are TGTGCCAGCAGCTTAAGTTGGGGGCGCGAGCAGTACTTC.